A selection of T cell receptor beta chains follows, all from one sample in a study of blood T cell repertoires in COVID-19. This table comes from immunoSEQ multiplex PCR, and its TCRdb copy is limited to in-frame clones, with some not included. The sample lists around 99,000 clones; about four fifths were seen once. The sample comprised peripheral blood. The receptors were gathered from an elderly woman with active or convalescent COVID-19. Both conserved end residues are part of each CDR3. A D gene is named only where the DNA matches it firmly. A row's size may be missing; if present it is once, few, many or a size class.

J: TRBJ1-2; size: once; D: .; length: 13; V: TRBV6-1; DNA: TGTGCCAGCAGTGATGCCAGGAACTATGGCTACACCTTC; CDR3: CASSDARNYGYTF
J: TRBJ2-7; size: .; D: TRBD2; length: 13; V: TRBV29-1; DNA: TGCAGCGTTGGCCGGGGAGGGGTGGACGAGCAGTACTTC; CDR3: CSVGRGGVDEQYF
J: TRBJ2-2; size: once; D: TRBD2; length: 15; V: TRBV2; DNA: TGTGCCAGCTCCCTACTAGCGGTGAACACCGGGGAGCTGTTTTTT; CDR3: CASSLLAVNTGELFF
J: TRBJ2-1; size: .; D: .; length: 15; V: TRBV5-4; DNA: TGTGCCAGCAGCTTGGGTACGGGAGTGGGCAATGAGCAGTTCTTC; CDR3: CASSLGTGVGNEQFF
J: TRBJ2-4; size: .; D: TRBD2; length: 16; V: TRBV2; DNA: TGTGCCAGCAGGGCTAGCGGGAGTCTAGCCAAAAACATTCAGTACTTC; CDR3: CASRASGSLAKNIQYF
J: TRBJ2-2; size: .; D: .; length: 14; V: TRBV19; DNA: TGTGCCAGTAGGCAGGGCGCGAACACCGGGGAGCTGTTTTTT; CDR3: CASRQGANTGELFF
J: TRBJ1-6; size: .; D: TRBD1; length: 15; V: TRBV6-6; DNA: TGTGCCAGCAACCTTCGACAGGGGAATAATTCACCCCTCCACTTT; CDR3: CASNLRQGNNSPLHF
J: TRBJ2-7; size: .; D: .; length: 14; V: TRBV6-2/TRBV6-3; DNA: TGTGCCAGCAGTTACGGGAGTCCCCCCTACGAGCAGTACTTC; CDR3: CASSYGSPPYEQYF
J: TRBJ2-5; size: once; D: TRBD1; length: 15; V: TRBV28; DNA: TGTGCCAGCAGTTCCCGGGGACAGCCACAAGAGACCCAGTACTTC; CDR3: CASSSRGQPQETQYF
J: TRBJ2-7; size: .; D: TRBD1; length: 14; V: TRBV24-1; DNA: TGTGCCACCAGTGACTCGGGACAGTTGATCGAGCAGTACTTC; CDR3: CATSDSGQLIEQYF
J: TRBJ1-6; size: few; D: .; length: 14; V: TRBV5-1; DNA: TGCGCCAGCAGCTTGGACAGGGATGATTCACCCCTCCACTTT; CDR3: CASSLDRDDSPLHF
J: TRBJ2-3; size: .; D: TRBD1; length: 15; V: TRBV7-2; DNA: TGTGCCAGCAGCTTCCCGGGACAGAGCACAGATACGCAGTATTTT; CDR3: CASSFPGQSTDTQYF
J: TRBJ2-5; size: .; D: TRBD2; length: 14; V: TRBV7-3; DNA: TGTGCCAGCAGCCCTAGCGGGAGGGCAGAGACCCAGTACTTC; CDR3: CASSPSGRAETQYF
J: TRBJ2-7; size: .; D: .; length: 14; V: TRBV5-5; DNA: TGTGCCAGCAGCTTACTAAGGGGGTCCTACGAGCAGTACTTC; CDR3: CASSLLRGSYEQYF
J: TRBJ2-5; size: .; D: TRBD1; length: 13; V: TRBV19; DNA: TGTGCCAGTAGGACCCAGGGGGTTGAGACCCAGTACTTC; CDR3: CASRTQGVETQYF
J: TRBJ1-2; size: once; D: TRBD1; length: 15; V: TRBV11-1; DNA: TGTGCCAGCAGCTTCGGACAGGGGGAAGGGTATGGCTACACCTTC; CDR3: CASSFGQGEGYGYTF
J: TRBJ1-6; size: .; D: .; length: 14; V: TRBV6-5; DNA: TGTGCCAGCAGAACGGACACCTATAATTCACCCCTCCACTTT; CDR3: CASRTDTYNSPLHF
J: TRBJ2-1; size: .; D: .; length: 13; V: TRBV24-1; DNA: TGTGCCACCAGTGATCTGGAGGGCCCGGAGCAGTTCTTC; CDR3: CATSDLEGPEQFF
J: TRBJ1-3; size: .; D: TRBD1; length: 15; V: TRBV6-5; DNA: TGTGCCAGCAGACAGGGGCACTTCTCTGGAAACACCATATATTTT; CDR3: CASRQGHFSGNTIYF
J: TRBJ2-7; size: .; D: TRBD2; length: 15; V: TRBV7-2; DNA: TGTGCCAGCAGGCGGTCTAGCGGGAGCCTCTACGAGCAGTACTTC; CDR3: CASRRSSGSLYEQYF
J: TRBJ2-5; size: .; D: TRBD2; length: 15; V: TRBV7-3; DNA: TGTGCCAGCAGCTTAACAGCGGGACGGGGAGAGACCCAGTACTTC; CDR3: CASSLTAGRGETQYF
J: TRBJ2-1; size: .; D: .; length: 15; V: TRBV11-2; DNA: TGTGCCAGCAGCGGGGGGAGTCTAGGTCTCGGTGAGCAGTTCTTC; CDR3: CASSGGSLGLGEQFF
J: TRBJ2-7; size: .; D: TRBD2; length: 17; V: TRBV6-2/TRBV6-3; DNA: TGTGCCAGCAGTTACGCGGGACTAGCGGGAGACTACTACGAGCAGTACTTC; CDR3: CASSYAGLAGDYYEQYF
J: TRBJ2-1; size: .; D: .; length: 13; V: TRBV5-1; DNA: TGCGCCAGCAGCTCCATTAGCGGCAATGAGCAGTTCTTC; CDR3: CASSSISGNEQFF
J: TRBJ2-1; size: .; D: TRBD2; length: 12; V: TRBV2; DNA: TGTGCCGGAGCGGGAGGGGGCAATGAGCAGTTCTTC; CDR3: CAGAGGGNEQFF
J: TRBJ2-2; size: few; D: .; length: 14; V: TRBV27; DNA: TGTGCCAGCAGTTTAAGGTTGCGGCCCGGGGAGCTGTTTTTT; CDR3: CASSLRLRPGELFF
J: TRBJ2-7; size: .; D: TRBD1; length: 14; V: TRBV5-1; DNA: TGCGCCAGCAGGACAGGGGGTTCCGACTACGAGCAGTACTTC; CDR3: CASRTGGSDYEQYF
J: TRBJ2-3; size: once; D: .; length: 14; V: TRBV11-3; DNA: TGTGCCAGCAGCCTGAGGGGGACAACAGATACGCAGTATTTT; CDR3: CASSLRGTTDTQYF
J: TRBJ1-1; size: .; D: TRBD1; length: 15; V: TRBV5-1; DNA: TGCGCCAGCAGCACCTCCGGGACAGGGAACACTGAAGCTTTCTTT; CDR3: CASSTSGTGNTEAFF
J: TRBJ2-3; size: .; D: .; length: 13; V: TRBV6-5; DNA: TGTGCCAGCGTAGAGGCCTCGGGAGATACGCAGTATTTT; CDR3: CASVEASGDTQYF
J: TRBJ2-7; size: few; D: .; length: 13; V: TRBV6-6; DNA: TGTGCCAGCAGCGCAGACAGGACCTACGAGCAGTACTTC; CDR3: CASSADRTYEQYF
J: TRBJ1-6; size: .; D: .; length: 15; V: TRBV28; DNA: TGTGCCAGCAGTTTAGGCCAGGGCGGTAATTCACCCCTCCACTTT; CDR3: CASSLGQGGNSPLHF
J: TRBJ2-7; size: .; D: .; length: 14; V: TRBV6-5; DNA: TGTGCCAGCAGAACCCGTACTACCTACGACGAGCAGTACTTC; CDR3: CASRTRTTYDEQYF
J: TRBJ2-1; size: .; D: TRBD2; length: 16; V: TRBV15; DNA: TGTGCCACCAGCCGGGGACTAGCGGGAGGGCCTAGTGAGCAGTTCTTC; CDR3: CATSRGLAGGPSEQFF
J: TRBJ2-5; size: .; D: .; length: 13; V: TRBV6-1; DNA: TGTGCCAGCAGTGACCGGGTTCGGGAGACCCAGTACTTC; CDR3: CASSDRVRETQYF
J: TRBJ2-3; size: .; D: TRBD2; length: 18; V: TRBV6-6; DNA: TGTGCCAGCAGTCCCCGGACTAGCGGGAGGGCCGATCCAGATACGCAGTATTTT; CDR3: CASSPRTSGRADPDTQYF
J: TRBJ2-1; size: .; D: TRBD2; length: 15; V: TRBV7-3; DNA: TGTGCCAGCAGCCTAGCTAGCGGACCGTACAATGAGCAGTTCTTC; CDR3: CASSLASGPYNEQFF
J: TRBJ2-7; size: .; D: TRBD2; length: 15; V: TRBV6-5; DNA: TGTGCCAGCAGATTATCTGCGGGAGGAACCTACGAGCAGTACTTC; CDR3: CASRLSAGGTYEQYF
J: TRBJ1-5; size: few; D: .; length: 16; V: TRBV28; DNA: TGTGCCAGCAGCAAGTTATTGGGGCTAGTGAATCAGCCCCAGCATTTT; CDR3: CASSKLLGLVNQPQHF
J: TRBJ1-6; size: .; D: .; length: 16; V: TRBV28; DNA: TGTGCCAGCAGTACACATCCAGGGGAAGGAAATTCACCCCTCCACTTT; CDR3: CASSTHPGEGNSPLHF
J: TRBJ2-4; size: few; D: .; length: 15; V: TRBV27; DNA: TGTGCCAGCAGTTTATCGAGAGGGTACGCGGACATTCAGTACTTC; CDR3: CASSLSRGYADIQYF
J: TRBJ1-5; size: once; D: .; length: 15; V: TRBV7-7; DNA: TGTGCTAGCAGCTTAACAGCAGGGGATGATCAGCCCCAGCATTTT; CDR3: CASSLTAGDDQPQHF
J: TRBJ2-7; size: .; D: TRBD2; length: 14; V: TRBV2; DNA: TGTGCCAGCAGGACTAGCGGGATTCCCTACGAGCAGTACTTC; CDR3: CASRTSGIPYEQYF
J: TRBJ2-1; size: .; D: .; length: 14; V: TRBV7-3; DNA: TGTGCCAGCAGCCAAGATCTAGTACGCAATGAGCAGTTCTTC; CDR3: CASSQDLVRNEQFF
J: TRBJ1-1; size: few; D: .; length: 13; V: TRBV7-9; DNA: TGTGCCAGCAGCTCACAAGGGGAGGCGAAAGCTTTCTTT; CDR3: CASSSQGEAKAFF
J: TRBJ1-6; size: .; D: TRBD1; length: 14; V: TRBV28; DNA: TGTGCCAGCAGTTTGACAGGGGAGCATTCACCCCTCCACTTT; CDR3: CASSLTGEHSPLHF
J: TRBJ2-2; size: .; D: .; length: 17; V: TRBV7-9; DNA: TGTGCCAGCAGCTTAGCTGTTGGCGGGATAGGTACCGGGGAGCTGTTTTTT; CDR3: CASSLAVGGIGTGELFF
J: TRBJ2-7; size: .; D: TRBD2; length: 19; V: TRBV6-2/TRBV6-3; DNA: TGTGCCAGCAGTTACTCGTTGGGTCTAGCGGGAGGGCCAGGCTACGAGCAGTACTTC; CDR3: CASSYSLGLAGGPGYEQYF
J: TRBJ2-2; size: .; D: TRBD1; length: 15; V: TRBV7-3; DNA: TGTGCCAGCAGCTCCGGGACAGGGAGGCGCGGGGAGCTGTTTTTT; CDR3: CASSSGTGRRGELFF
J: TRBJ1-1; size: .; D: TRBD1; length: 16; V: TRBV7-2; DNA: TGTTTTAGCCGGGGGACAGATGATCATTTGAACACTGAAGCTTTCTTT; CDR3: CFSRGTDDHLNTEAFF
J: TRBJ1-1; size: .; D: .; length: 14; V: TRBV2; DNA: TGTGCCAGCAGTGGGGCGGGCAGACCCACTGAAGCTTTCTTT; CDR3: CASSGAGRPTEAFF
J: TRBJ2-3; size: .; D: TRBD2; length: 15; V: TRBV5-4; DNA: TGTGCCAGCAGCGGACTAGCGGGAGACACAGATACGCAGTATTTT; CDR3: CASSGLAGDTDTQYF